The 9 T cell receptor beta chains presented below share a single source sample, sequenced in a study of technical replicates of blood from several donors. The data were produced by immunoSEQ multiplex PCR, yet TCRdb's version contains in-frame clones alone and is incomplete. The sample contains about 60,000 clones, around 87% of which appear only once. Sample: PBMCs. The receptors were sampled from a human donor in good health. Some clones in this sample may be carry-over from other donors' samples.

The chain uses TRBV13 and TRBJ1-2, with D maybe TRBD1 (6 bases). Germline assignment: CDR1 PRHDT and CDR2 FYEKMQ (reference sequence). The CDR3 contains 13 residues. The ends were cut back, 6 bases at V and 5 bases at J, with 13 bases in the middle. CDR3 amino acids: CASRPQGIYGYTF. CDR3 nucleotide sequence: TGTGCCAGCAGACCCCAGGGGATTTATGGCTACACCTTC.

V gene TRBV5-4 combines with J gene TRBJ2-4; 14 positions match TRBD2. This CDR3 has 18 residues. Germline CDR1 SGHNT, CDR2 YYREEE (reference sequence). V was clipped by 3 bases and J by 0 bases; unmatched bases: 5. The CDR3 sequence is CASSSGTSGGLAKNIQYF. The CDR3 DNA reads TGTGCCAGCAGCTCAGGGACTAGCGGGGGACTAGCCAAAAACATTCAGTACTTC.

V gene TRBV20-1 combines with J gene TRBJ1-2, with 9 bases matching TRBD1. The V gene end was trimmed by 8 bases and the J gene end by 12 bases; junction bases not matched to a gene: 10. CDR1 is DFQATT and CDR2 is SNEGSKA in the germline V gene (reference sequence). The CDR3 has 11 residues. The CDR3 protein is CSSGTGLTDTF. In DNA, the CDR3 is TGCAGTTCCGGGACAGGGCTTACGGACACCTTC.

This rearrangement joins TRBV5-4 to TRBJ1-2; possibly TRBD1 for D (6 bases). V lost 3 bases, J lost 5 bases, and 17 bases lay in between. Germline values: CDR1 SGHNT, CDR2 YYREEE (reference sequence). The CDR3 length is 15 residues. The CDR3 DNA reads TGTGCCAGCAGCTCACAGGGAGCGGGGCCTTATGGCTACACCTTC. Residues: CASSSQGAGPYGYTF.

The chain carries TRBV4-3 and TRBJ2-3, with 8 bases identical to TRBD2. Germline-derived CDR1 and CDR2 are LGHNA and YSLEER. This CDR3 spans 17 amino acids. J lost 2 bases, V lost 3 bases, and 10 bases had no gene match. The CDR3 spells CASSQGIGGGYTDTQYF. The CDR3 DNA is TGCGCCAGCAGCCAGGGGATCGGGGGGGGATACACAGATACGCAGTATTTT.

The chain uses TRBV7-9 and TRBJ2-2; 10 positions match TRBD2. Germline trimming cut 1 base from V and 3 bases from J; bases unmatched to any gene: 2. This CDR3 is built from 16 residues. Germline lookup yields CDR1 SEHNR and CDR2 FQNEAQ (reference sequence). CDR3 bases: TGTGCCAGCAGCTTAGGTACTAGCGGGGACACCGGGGAGCTGTTTTTT. As protein: CASSLGTSGDTGELFF.

V is TRBV6-1 and J is TRBJ2-5; 7 bases are shared with TRBD1. Per the germline V gene, CDR1 is MNHNS and CDR2 is SASEGT. The V segment lost 2 bases and the J segment 5 bases; nucleotides outside the gene matches: 5. This CDR3 spans 14 amino acids. For the CDR3, the DNA is TGTGCCAGCAGTGAAAGGACAGGTCGGGAGACCCAGTACTTC. Amino acid sequence: CASSERTGRETQYF.

V gene TRBV5-1 combines with J gene TRBJ2-2, with TRBD2 identical over 11 bases. Germline assignment: CDR1 SGHRS and CDR2 YFSETQ. The V and J ends lost 0 bases and 2 bases, in that order; junction bases with no gene match: 6. The length of the CDR3 is 18 residues. The CDR3 protein is CASSLVGLAAYNTGELFF. The CDR3 region has the DNA TGCGCCAGCAGCTTGGTGGGACTAGCGGCGTATAACACCGGGGAGCTGTTTTTT.

This sequence joins TRBV5-1 and TRBJ2-2; tentative D call: TRBD1 (6 bases). V shed 0 bases and J shed 5 bases, with 14 bases lying between them. The CDR3 sequence is 16 residues long. Germline V CDR1 and CDR2: SGHRS, YFSETQ. DNA for the CDR3: TGCGCCAGCAGCTTGGGGCAGGGGTTGCAGACCGGGGAGCTGTTTTTT. Protein: CASSLGQGLQTGELFF. Using reference TRBV5-1 and TRBJ2-2 for the parts outside the CDR3, the full variable domain is KAGVTQTPRYLIKTRGQQVTLSCSPISGHRSVSWYQQTPGQGLQFLFEYFSETQRNKGNFPGRFSGRQFSNSRSEMNVSTLELGDSALYLCASSLGQGLQTGELFFGEGSRLTVL.